The rows below give T cell receptor beta chains drawn from one sample of a study of cytomegalovirus exposure and HLA in healthy donors. The table came from immunoSEQ multiplex PCR; TCRdb's copy has only in-frame clones and leaves some out. The table records approximately 74,000 clones, around 75% of them present only once. The sample consisted of PBMCs. The receptors derive from a man in his 60s in good health and CMV-seropositive. Each CDR3 is given with its conserved first and last residue. The D gene is left open where the match is weak. Clone size is shown for a subset of rows, as once, few, many or a class of expanded clone.

>TRBV19|-|TRBJ1-1|15|-
CASSLNRERNTEAFF
TGTGCCAGTAGTCTCAACAGGGAAAGGAACACTGAAGCTTTCTTT
>TRBV10-2|TRBD1|TRBJ2-2|16|-
CASISSGTGFTGELFF
TGCGCCAGCATTAGCTCCGGGACAGGGTTTACCGGGGAGCTGTTTTTT
>TRBV9|TRBD2|TRBJ2-1|15|-
CASSRDYQEGHEQFF
TGTGCCAGCAGCAGGGACTACCAAGAAGGACATGAGCAGTTCTTC
>TRBV13|TRBD2|TRBJ2-1|15|once
CASSFGSGRGNEQFF
TGTGCCAGCAGCTTCGGTAGCGGGAGGGGAAATGAGCAGTTCTTC
>TRBV11-3|-|TRBJ2-5|14|few
CASSLGQDQETQYF
TGTGCCAGCAGCTTGGGACAAGACCAAGAGACCCAGTACTTC
>TRBV5-4|TRBD2|TRBJ2-5|15|-
CASSLGGGRSKTQYF
TGTGCCAGCAGCTTGGGAGGCGGGAGATCGAAGACCCAGTACTTC
>TRBV6-1|-|TRBJ2-1|13|once
CASSDGGKDEQFF
TGTGCCAGCAGTGATGGGGGGAAGGATGAGCAGTTCTTC
>TRBV7-2|-|TRBJ2-6|18|few
CASSSTGGGYSGANVLTF
TGTGCCAGCAGCTCTACAGGGGGGGGATACTCTGGGGCCAACGTCCTGACTTTC
>TRBV28|-|TRBJ2-4|15|-
CASSLGGDGKNIQYF
TGTGCCAGCAGTTTAGGCGGGGACGGAAAAAACATTCAGTACTTC
>TRBV19|-|TRBJ1-6|15|-
CASSALRQGDSPLHF
TGTGCCAGTAGTGCCCTCCGGCAGGGCGATTCACCCCTCCACTTT
>TRBV5-5|-|TRBJ2-6|15|-
CASSFQNSGANVLTF
TGTGCCAGCAGCTTTCAGAACTCTGGGGCCAACGTCCTGACTTTC
>TRBV19|TRBD1|TRBJ1-1|15|-
CASSPATGANTEAFF
TGTGCCAGTAGTCCCGCAACAGGGGCGAACACTGAAGCTTTCTTT
>TRBV11-1|-|TRBJ1-5|15|-
CASSLVGRRNQPQHF
TGTGCCAGCAGCTTAGTCGGCAGGCGCAATCAGCCCCAGCATTTT
>TRBV5-5|TRBD1|TRBJ1-3|19|-
CASSPVVGTGAAAGNTIYF
TGTGCCAGCAGCCCTGTGGTGGGGACAGGTGCCGCGGCTGGAAACACCATATATTTT
>TRBV5-6|-|TRBJ2-3|17|-
CASSFYRLPAAADTQYF
TGTGCCAGCAGCTTTTACAGGCTCCCCGCGGCGGCAGATACGCAGTATTTT
>TRBV7-6|TRBD1|TRBJ1-5|18|-
CASSLASRGASGNQPQHF
TGTGCCAGCAGCTTAGCGTCCAGGGGGGCGTCCGGCAATCAGCCCCAGCATTTT
>TRBV27|-|TRBJ1-5|14|once
CASRFRGGGQPQHF
TGTGCCAGCAGGTTCAGGGGCGGGGGTCAGCCCCAGCATTTT
>TRBV5-6|-|TRBJ1-1|15|few
CASSRRQYMNTEAFF
TGTGCCAGCAGCAGACGACAGTACATGAACACTGAAGCTTTCTTT
>TRBV5-6|-|TRBJ1-6|19|medium-sized
CASSLTTGPIPLDNSPLHF
TGTGCCAGCAGCTTGACGACAGGACCTATACCCCTGGATAATTCACCCCTCCACTTT
>TRBV5-6|TRBD2|TRBJ2-3|19|-
CASSPWGTSGRSSTDTQYF
TGTGCCAGCAGCCCTTGGGGGACTAGCGGGAGATCTAGCACAGATACGCAGTATTTT
>TRBV11-3|-|TRBJ2-3|16|-
CASSSPGPAWRGTQYF
TGTGCCAGCAGCTCCCCGGGACCAGCCTGGCGGGGTACGCAGTATTTT
>TRBV11-3|TRBD2|TRBJ2-7|17|-
CASSSRLAGPSRLEQYF
TGTGCCAGCAGCTCTCGACTAGCGGGGCCGTCTCGGCTCGAGCAGTACTTC
>TRBV25-1|-|TRBJ1-3|16|-
CASSPPGGYSGNTIYF
TGTGCCAGCAGTCCCCCCGGGGGGTATTCTGGAAACACCATATATTTT
>TRBV2|-|TRBJ1-5|13|once
CASRPNYDQPQHF
TGTGCCAGCAGGCCAAACTACGATCAGCCCCAGCATTTT
>TRBV7-9|-|TRBJ2-2|15|-
CASSISGMNTGELFF
TGTGCCAGCAGCATTAGCGGAATGAACACCGGGGAGCTGTTTTTT
>TRBV4-1|-|TRBJ2-5|14|-
CASSQGLASETQYF
TGCGCCAGCAGCCAAGGATTAGCATCAGAGACCCAGTACTTC
>TRBV7-9|TRBD1|TRBJ1-2|12|-
CASSGQDYGYTF
TGTGCCAGCAGCGGACAGGACTATGGCTACACCTTC
>TRBV19|TRBD1|TRBJ1-5|16|-
CASSIADRGAGQPQHF
TGTGCCAGTAGTATCGCGGACAGGGGGGCGGGTCAGCCCCAGCATTTT
>TRBV5-5|TRBD1|TRBJ2-7|14|-
CASSPTGTVYEQYF
TGTGCCAGCAGCCCCACGGGGACAGTTTACGAGCAGTACTTC
>TRBV5-1|TRBD1|TRBJ2-7|16|-
CASSPSGDRAYYEQYF
TGCGCCAGCAGCCCATCCGGGGACAGGGCCTATTACGAGCAGTACTTC
>TRBV7-6|TRBD2|TRBJ2-1|14|-
CASSAQTSGNEQFF
TGTGCCAGCAGCGCTCAGACTAGCGGCAATGAGCAGTTCTTC
>TRBV10-2|TRBD2|TRBJ2-6|18|-
CASSEWLAGSSGANVLTF
TGCGCCAGCAGTGAGTGGCTAGCGGGGAGCTCTGGGGCCAACGTCCTGACTTTC
>TRBV7-9|-|TRBJ1-2|16|few
CASSLDGQNDFYGYTF
TGTGCCAGCAGCTTAGATGGACAGAATGATTTCTATGGCTACACCTTC
>TRBV10-1|TRBD1|TRBJ2-5|15|-
CASSESGTGPETQYF
TGCGCCAGCAGTGAGTCTGGGACAGGACCAGAGACCCAGTACTTC
>TRBV11-2|-|TRBJ2-2|15|-
CASSRNRVDTGELFF
TGTGCCAGCAGCCGAAACAGGGTTGACACCGGGGAGCTGTTTTTT
>TRBV5-1|-|TRBJ1-2|15|-
CASSASSGQSYGYTF
TGCGCCAGCAGCGCGTCCTCCGGACAGAGCTATGGCTACACCTTC
>TRBV15|-|TRBJ2-2|14|-
CATSRQTNTGELFF
TGTGCCACCAGCAGACAGACGAACACCGGGGAGCTGTTTTTT
>TRBV7-6|TRBD2|TRBJ2-5|14|-
CASSLFSGEETQYF
TGTGCCAGCAGCTTATTTAGCGGGGAAGAGACCCAGTACTTC
>TRBV6-5|TRBD1|TRBJ1-4|14|-
CASRKGQGVEKLFF
TGTGCCAGCAGGAAGGGACAGGGAGTTGAAAAACTGTTTTTT
>TRBV11-2|-|TRBJ1-2|12|-
CASSFDTSSYTF
TGTGCCAGCAGCTTTGACACTTCTAGCTACACCTTC
>TRBV29-1|-|TRBJ1-2|11|-
CSVRFQWGYTF
TGCAGCGTCAGATTTCAGTGGGGCTACACCTTC